This TCR beta chain emerged from a study of CD8+ T cells in alopecia areata. Study-level information: Tofacitinib lasted 6 to 18 months, then 6 months off drug.

cDNA prepared by RNA extraction and subsequent reverse transcription served as the template for sequencing. Only in-frame clones appear in the TCRdb table, and some are missing; sequencing was by immunoSEQ multiplex PCR. The data contain about 280,000 clones, 55% to 70% of them singletons. Germline CDR1 is SEHNR and CDR2 is FQNEAQ (reference sequence). V lost 3 bases and J lost 4, with 25 bases in between. This CDR3 has 18 residues. Of note for this clone: The antigen is unknown.

Points from the study as a whole: Sequencing of scalp samples also includes resident alphabeta T cells from normal skin.

Treatment denoted: oral pan-JAK inhibitor, 5-10 mg twice daily. This receptor was taken from a human donor with alopecia areata. The source material was CD4+ T cells sorted from blood, sampled at week 24, from a patient treated with tofacitinib. The chain recombines TRBV7-9 with TRBJ2-7, with D perhaps TRBD1 or TRBD2 (5 bases each). In DNA, the CDR3 is TGTGCCAGCAGCTTGGGATTATTTGGATGGATTGAGGGGTACGAGCAGTACTTC. Amino acid sequence: CASSLGLFGWIEGYEQYF.